The text below deals with one T cell receptor (beta chain). The data were taken from a study of blood T cell repertoires in COVID-19. On the study more broadly: PBMCs, B-cell-depleted T cells, or T cells were the source of the cDNA or gDNA that made up the material.

Assay: immunoSEQ multiplex PCR; the TCRdb copy retains only in-frame clones and omits some. Of about 140,000 clones listed, around 79% were seen once; the top ten hold just under 3%. The V end was cut by 7 bases, the J end by 0 bases, with 16 bases between. The CDR3 runs to 15 residues. In germline, CDR1 is SGHRS, CDR2 YFSETQ. Participant age was about 18 to 89 years, and participants resided in fewer than 25 US areas. The receptor was isolated from a woman aged 45-65 years who had recovered from COVID-19. This sequence joins TRBV5-1 and TRBJ1-2; perhaps TRBD1 as D (5 bases). The material sequenced was PBMCs or T cells enriched from blood (not recorded which). In nucleotides, the CDR3 is TGCGCCAGCCGCAGCGGGGGGTTAGCTAACTATGGCTACACCTTC. It specifies CASRSGGLANYGYTF.